This T cell receptor beta chain was captured by sequencing in a study of T-cell reconstitution after alpha-beta-depleted transplantation in children. Unique molecular identifiers were incorporated into the prepared TCRbeta library. TCRdb re-derived calls from the PCR reads in MiXCR, one entry per CDR3 protein. Of about 350,000 distinct CDR3 sequences in the sample, 16% were seen once. Germline assignment: CDR1 MDHEN and CDR2 SYDVKM. The J segment lost 6 bases and the V segment lost 2 bases, leaving 5 bases of the junction unmatched. This CDR3 is built from 15 residues. This receptor was taken from a male patient aged 2-9 years who had a stem cell transplant for acute lymphoblastic leukemia, so the T cells may come from the graft donor. The input for sequencing was PBMCs, mostly from graft donor cells, taken 360 days after TCRalphabeta/CD19-depleted stem cell transplant. J is TRBJ2-3 and V is TRBV28; 10 positions match TRBD1. CDR3 DNA: TGTGCCAGCAGTTTACCTGGACAGGGGGGTGATACGCAGTATTTT. It encodes CASSLPGQGGDTQYF.